The sequence of this TCR beta chain was determined in a study of blood T cell repertoires in COVID-19 (dated by TCRdb to 2020 to 2022). In terms of the full investigation: Collaborator samples came from the United States, Italy and Spain and covered acute and convalescent phases of COVID-19. The material from the prospective study consisted of cDNA or gDNA derived from T cells, B-cell-depleted T cells, or PBMCs. Subjects who had been exposed to COVID-19, were actively infected with it, or had recovered from it provided the deeply sampled blood TCRbeta repertoires that made up the dataset. A freely available public database, intended as a resource for researchers studying the immune response to SARS-CoV-2, is where the repertoires were released. Samples were obtained from the ongoing ImmuneRACE study (first 160 participants) and from 1,254 subjects provided by 6 global collaborators. Nearly every sample came with metadata listing a de-identified subject ID, COVID-19 status, age in years and sex. HLA class I and class II types, where available, came from metadata supplied by the sample provider rather than from assay-based typing.

Enrolling through a virtual design, the prospective study's participants ranged in age from roughly 18 to 90 years and lived across 24 United States geographic areas. To assign participants to cohorts, the prospective study relied on clinical history that participants themselves reported in a screening survey and a study questionnaire. ImmuneRACE Cohort 3 recovered participants were defined by two consecutive negative NP/OP PCR tests, healthcare professional clearance, or symptom resolution. Each participant in the prospective study had whole blood, serum and a nasopharyngeal or oropharyngeal swab collected by mobile phlebotomists. Over a roughly 2-month period, participants in the prospective study had the option of providing additional blood draws and questionnaires. Prospective study blood samples were shipped either frozen or at room temperature before DNA extraction. Results and caveats for the whole study, not just this receptor: Clinical and demographic metadata were provided uncurated, with the amount varying by source and participant.

The CDR3 contains 13 residues, cysteine and phenylalanine counted. CDR3 DNA only is kept here, 39 bases in frame from base 1. The germline V gene encodes CDR1 SQVTM and CDR2 ANQGSEA. V ends up 4 bases short and J 6 bases short, with an unmatched junction base count of 6. TCRbeta CDR3 regions were amplified from genomic DNA using the immunoSEQ Assay, a bias-controlled multiplex PCR. For the original study's pipeline: Nucleated cell counts per sample were estimated from amplification of reference gene primers within the assay. To quantify the absolute abundance of each unique TCRbeta CDR3 rearrangement, sequence reads were collapsed and filtered. For each sample, productive Simpson clonality was calculated by taking the square root of Simpson's diversity index across productive rearrangements. The source is immuneACCESS, and TCRdb retained only in-frame sequences with V and J called. Part of the clones is not carried over; for the studies checked, unresolved V genes explain less than half of this, and the remainder is unexplained. V, J and clone size were drawn from that table, and D and trimming were deduced from the DNA. Within this sample are under 300,000 clones, with around 91% of them counted one time only. Of the sample, approximately 2.5% falls within the top ten clones.

This clone was counted once. The antigen this receptor binds is unknown. No qualities accompany the bases; no much larger clone lies one base away. The V and J segments used are TRBV29-1 and TRBJ2-1, with 7 bases matching TRBD2. Sequenced sample: PBMCs or T cells enriched from blood (not recorded which). This sequence originates from a woman between 18 and 29 years old who had recovered from COVID-19. The base sequence is TGCAGCGTTGTGGGGGGGGAGATCAATGAGCAGTTCTTC. Its protein reads: CSVVGGEINEQFF.